What follows are 19 T cell receptor beta chains derived from one specimen sequenced in a study of blood T cell repertoires in COVID-19. This table comes from immunoSEQ multiplex PCR, and its TCRdb copy is limited to in-frame clones, with some not included. The profile shows a few hundred thousand clones, approximately 91% of them singletons. Sequencing was done on a sample of PBMCs or T cells enriched from blood (not recorded which). All receptors derive from a woman in her forties who had recovered from COVID-19.

V gene TRBV5-4 combines with J gene TRBJ1-3; 7 nucleotides align to TRBD1. The V gene end was trimmed by 4 bases and the J gene end by 8 bases; junction bases not matched to a gene: 6. The germline gives CDR1 SGHNT, CDR2 YYREEE (reference sequence). This CDR3 is 13 amino acids long. Here the CDR3 reads CASSLTGVDTIYF. DNA for the CDR3: TGTGCCAGCAGCCTCACAGGGGTAGACACCATATATTTT.

J is TRBJ2-7 and V is TRBV15, with D possibly TRBD1 on 5 matching bases. This CDR3 is built from 15 residues. Trimming left V 0 bases short and J 3 bases short, with 12 bases between. Germline V CDR1 and CDR2: LNHNV, YYDKDF (reference sequence). For the CDR3, the DNA is TGTGCCACCAGCAGAGAACAGCAGGGCAACTACGAGCAGTACTTC. Protein sequence: CATSREQQGNYEQYF.

J is TRBJ2-1 and V is TRBV2; 10 bases agree with TRBD1. The J segment lost 6 bases and the V segment lost 1 base, leaving 12 bases of the junction unmatched. CDR1 and CDR2 from the germline V gene are SNHLY and FYNNEI. The CDR3 length is 18 residues. The CDR3 is CASSEGWADRGISNEQFF. The CDR3 DNA reads as TGTGCCAGCAGTGAAGGGTGGGCGGACAGGGGGATTAGCAATGAGCAGTTCTTC.

This rearrangement joins TRBV9 to TRBJ2-7, with D maybe TRBD2 (6 bases). This CDR3 contains 15 residues. CDR1 and CDR2 (germline): SGDLS, YYNGEE. V was trimmed by 1 base and J by 4 bases, leaving 15 bases between them. The CDR3 bases are TGTGCCAGCAGCGTAAGAGGAGGGAGTGGTTACGAGCAGTACTTC. Its protein product is CASSVRGGSGYEQYF.

The genes are TRBV5-1 and TRBJ2-7; 7 bases match TRBD2. The trim removed 0 bases at V and 2 bases at J, leaving 14 bases unmatched. CDR1 is SGHRS and CDR2 is YFSETQ in the germline V gene. The CDR3 totals 18 residues. The CDR3 protein is CASSLAPLLASGPYEQYF. The CDR3 region has the DNA TGCGCCAGCAGCTTGGCCCCCCTCCTGGCTAGCGGCCCCTACGAGCAGTACTTC. Full variable domain (missing parts from reference TRBV5-1 and TRBJ2-7): KAGVTQTPRYLIKTRGQQVTLSCSPISGHRSVSWYQQTPGQGLQFLFEYFSETQRNKGNFPGRFSGRQFSNSRSEMNVSTLELGDSALYLCASSLAPLLASGPYEQYFGPGTRLTVT.

The chain links TRBV12-5 to TRBJ2-7; 9 bases map to TRBD1. Per germline, CDR1 LGHNT and CDR2 FRNRAP. With 7 bases clipped from V and 3 bases from J, the junction kept 7 bases outside the gene matches. The CDR3 has 14 residues. CDR3 nucleotide sequence: TGTGCTAGTGTCGTACAGGGGGCTTACTACGAGCAGTACTTC. Encoded protein: CASVVQGAYYEQYF.

V and J are TRBV5-1 and TRBJ2-5; D unresolved. Germline CDR1 and CDR2: SGHRS and YFSETQ. There are 15 residues in the CDR3. V shed 4 bases and J shed 4 bases, with 17 bases lying between them. The CDR3 here is CASSANLARGETQYF. The CDR3 coding sequence is TGCGCCAGCAGCGCCAATCTCGCTCGAGGAGAGACCCAGTACTTC. Filled out from reference TRBV5-1 and TRBJ2-5, the complete variable domain reads KAGVTQTPRYLIKTRGQQVTLSCSPISGHRSVSWYQQTPGQGLQFLFEYFSETQRNKGNFPGRFSGRQFSNSRSEMNVSTLELGDSALYLCASSANLARGETQYFGPGTRLLVL.

This clone was observed a single time. The chain has TRBV18 and TRBJ1-2; D is unclear. V shed 2 bases and J shed 0 bases, with 10 bases lying between them. Per germline, CDR1 KGHSH and CDR2 LQKENI. CDR3 length: 15 amino acids. This chain's CDR3 is CASSPGRNTNYGYTF. The CDR3 coding sequence is TGTGCCAGCTCACCAGGCAGAAACACTAACTATGGCTACACCTTC.

The chain has TRBV21-1 and TRBJ2-7; the table assigns TRBD1, which was not confirmed against the DNA. TRBV21-1 is reported as a pseudogene. The CDR3 is made up of 11 amino acids. CDR3 nucleotide sequence: TGTGCCAGCAGCAAGGCTCACGAGCAGTACTTC. Translating it yields CASSKAHEQYF.

The chain is built from TRBV11-1 and TRBJ2-3, with D uncertain. Trimming took 3 bases from V and 3 from J, leaving 7 bases between them. Looked up from germline, CDR1 is SGHAT and CDR2 is FQDESV (reference sequence). The CDR3 extends over 13 amino acids. The CDR3 here is CASSLSPTDTQYF. CDR3 DNA: TGTGCCAGCAGCTTGAGTCCGACAGATACGCAGTATTTT. The complete variable domain, with remaining parts taken from reference TRBV11-1 and TRBJ2-3, reads EAEVAQSPRYKITEKSQAVAFWCDPISGHATLYWYRQILGQGPELLVQFQDESVVDDSQLPKDRFSAERLKGVDSTLKIQPAELGDSAMYLCASSLSPTDTQYFGPGTRLTVL.

The chain recombines TRBV19 with TRBJ2-1; TRBD1 agrees at 10 bases. The germline gives CDR1 LNHDA, CDR2 SQIVND (reference sequence). CDR3 size: 15 residues. J gave up 6 bases and V 6 bases, and 8 bases lay outside the gene matches. The CDR3 spells CASRPLGTGVNEQFF. As DNA, the CDR3 is TGTGCCAGTAGACCTCTAGGGACAGGGGTCAATGAGCAGTTCTTC.

The rearrangement links TRBV19 to TRBJ1-5; a weak D match, TRBD1 (5 bases). CDR1 and CDR2 from the germline V gene are LNHDA and SQIVND (reference sequence). The CDR3 has 17 residues. Trimming removed 6 bases at V and 2 bases at J, with 20 bases between. CDR3 loop: CASSTGRGYMGNQPQHF. CDR3 bases: TGTGCCAGTAGCACTGGGAGGGGTTATATGGGCAATCAGCCCCAGCATTTT. Filled out from reference TRBV19 and TRBJ1-5, the complete variable domain reads DGGITQSPKYLFRKEGQNVTLSCEQNLNHDAMYWYRQDPGQGLRLIYYSQIVNDFQKGDIAEGYSVSREKKESFPLTVTSAQKNPTAFYLCASSTGRGYMGNQPQHFGDGTRLSIL.

The chain is built from TRBV9 and TRBJ1-5; maybe TRBD1 (5 bases). Trimming stripped 4 bases from V and 2 bases from J, with 16 bases between. The CDR3 is made up of 16 amino acids. Germline V lookup: CDR1 SGDLS, CDR2 YYNGEE. The CDR3 sequence: CASSITSGIRNQPQHF. The CDR3 DNA reads TGTGCCAGCAGCATAACCTCAGGGATCCGCAATCAGCCCCAGCATTTT. Looking up the rest from reference TRBV9 and TRBJ1-5 gives the full variable domain: DSGVTQTPKHLITATGQRVTLRCSPRSGDLSVYWYQQSLDQGLQFLIQYYNGEERAKGNILERFSAQQFPDLHSELNLSSLELGDSALYFCASSITSGIRNQPQHFGDGTRLSIL.

J is TRBJ1-3 and V is TRBV7-2, with no clear D. This CDR3 is 15 amino acids long. From germline, CDR1 is SGHTA and CDR2 FQGNSA. V lost 2 bases to trimming and J lost 2 bases, with 10 bases between them. The CDR3 region is CASSLTPTPGNTIYF. The CDR3 DNA follows: TGTGCCAGCAGCTTAACACCAACCCCTGGAAACACCATATATTTT.

This chain uses TRBV12-3 or TRBV12-4 with TRBJ1-2; TRBD1 agrees at 7 bases. This CDR3 contains 13 residues. V lost 3 bases to trimming and J lost 7 bases; unmatched junction nucleotides: 5. The CDR3 region is CASSLGQNTGYTF. DNA of the CDR3: TGTGCCAGCAGTTTGGGACAGAACACTGGCTACACCTTC.

V and J are TRBV5-4 and TRBJ1-1; 10 nucleotides line up with TRBD1. The CDR3 totals 17 residues. The ends lost 4 bases at V and 0 bases at J; junction bases unmatched: 9. The germline CDR1 and CDR2 sequences are SGHNT and YYREEE (reference sequence). The CDR3 DNA reads as TGTGCCAGCAGCCCCGCGGGACAGGGGACGATGAACACTGAAGCTTTCTTT. Encoded protein: CASSPAGQGTMNTEAFF.

This clone came up a few times. The genes are TRBV11-3 and TRBJ2-1; 16 bases agree with TRBD2. CDR3 length equals 20 residues. Germline V gene lookup returns CDR1 SGHNT and CDR2 YENEEA. With V trimmed by 4 bases and J by 1 base, 10 bases remained unmatched. The CDR3 DNA reads as TGTGCCAGCAGCTCCAATCGGGGGACTAGCGGGAGGGGTTCCTACAATGAGCAGTTCTTC. Amino acids: CASSSNRGTSGRGSYNEQFF.

This clone was found a few times. The chain combines TRBV18 with TRBJ2-3; 8 nucleotides line up with TRBD2. Germline trimming cut 6 bases from V and 2 bases from J; bases unmatched to any gene: 16. There are 18 residues in the CDR3. The germline V gene encodes CDR1 KGHSH and CDR2 LQKENI. CDR3 in amino acids: CASSLEAGGVFSTDTQYF. CDR3 DNA: TGTGCCAGCTCCCTCGAGGCGGGGGGCGTGTTTTCCACAGATACGCAGTATTTT.

V gene TRBV12-3 or TRBV12-4 combines with J gene TRBJ2-5, with D possibly matching TRBD1 (5 bases). This CDR3 contains 13 residues. The germline V and J ends were trimmed by 6 bases and 1 base, with 9 bases remaining between them. CDR3 sequence reads: CASRRQFQETQYF. In DNA, the CDR3 is TGTGCCAGCAGGCGACAGTTCCAAGAGACCCAGTACTTC.